This record looks at one T cell receptor (beta chain) sequence and its context. This entry is derived from a study of blood T cell repertoires in COVID-19. Study background: The United States, Italy and Spain were the sources of the acute and convalescent COVID-19 samples.

Germline V gives CDR1 MNHEY, CDR2 SVGAGI. With V trimmed by 10 bases and J by 0 bases, 9 bases remained unmatched. This CDR3 region has 14 residues. Clones were sequenced by immunoSEQ multiplex PCR, and TCRdb holds only the in-frame ones, with some missing. The sample has under 200,000 clones, almost 85% seen once. The receptor was isolated from a man in his forties or fifties who had recovered from COVID-19. The sample comprised PBMCs or T cells enriched from blood (not recorded which). This rearrangement joins TRBV6-5 to TRBJ2-7; 7 positions agree with TRBD2. The CDR3 nucleotides read TGTGCCACAAGCGGGGCCGGGGGCTCCTACGAGCAGTACTTC. Translation: CATSGAGGSYEQYF.